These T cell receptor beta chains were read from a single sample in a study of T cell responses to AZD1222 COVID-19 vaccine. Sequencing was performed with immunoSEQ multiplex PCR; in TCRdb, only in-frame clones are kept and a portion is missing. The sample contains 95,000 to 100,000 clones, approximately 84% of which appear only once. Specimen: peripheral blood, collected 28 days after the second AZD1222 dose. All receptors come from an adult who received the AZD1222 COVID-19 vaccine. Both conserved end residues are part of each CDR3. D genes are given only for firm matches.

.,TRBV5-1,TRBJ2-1,CASSLAQAGSGVSYNEQFF,TGCGCCAGCAGCTTGGCCCAGGCAGGGAGCGGAGTGTCCTACAATGAGCAGTTCTTC
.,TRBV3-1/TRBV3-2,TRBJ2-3,CASSQEGSANTDTQYF,TGTGCCAGCAGCCAAGAAGGGTCCGCTAACACAGATACGCAGTATTTT
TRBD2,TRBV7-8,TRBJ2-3,CASSLFASGGRTDTQYF,TGTGCCAGCAGCTTATTCGCTAGCGGGGGGCGCACAGATACGCAGTATTTT
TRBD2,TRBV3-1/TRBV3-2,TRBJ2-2,CASSPGTSMDTGELFF,TGTGCCAGCAGCCCAGGGACTAGCATGGACACCGGGGAGCTGTTTTTT
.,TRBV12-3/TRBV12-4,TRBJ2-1,CASSLWGENEQFF,TGTGCCAGCAGTTTATGGGGGGAAAATGAGCAGTTCTTC
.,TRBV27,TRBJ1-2,CASRTPPYGYTF,TGTGCCAGCCGAACCCCCCCCTATGGCTACACCTTC
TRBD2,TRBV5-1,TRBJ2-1,CASSLTSGGHEQFF,TGCGCCAGCAGCTTGACTAGCGGGGGGCATGAGCAGTTCTTC
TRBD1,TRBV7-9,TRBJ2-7,CASSNRGGLGTYEQYF,TGTGCCAGCAGCAATAGAGGGGGCCTGGGGACCTACGAGCAGTACTTC
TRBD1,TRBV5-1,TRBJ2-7,CASSLPGQGMYEQYF,TGCGCCAGCAGTCTCCCGGGACAGGGGATGTACGAGCAGTACTTC
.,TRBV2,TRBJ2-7,CASTVQLHYEQYF,TGTGCCAGCACTGTCCAACTTCACTACGAGCAGTACTTC
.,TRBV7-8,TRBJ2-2,CASSLVRGGSTGELFF,TGTGCCAGCAGCCTCGTGAGGGGGGGGAGCACCGGGGAGCTGTTTTTT
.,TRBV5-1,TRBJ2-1,CASSQDMASYNEQFF,TGCGCCAGCAGCCAGGACATGGCCTCCTACAATGAGCAGTTCTTC